The clone carrying this TCR beta chain has just a few counts. TCRdb's copy holds only in-frame clones and misses some; the assay was immunoSEQ multiplex PCR. The profile shows fewer than 110,000 clones, roughly 89% of them singletons. CDR1 and CDR2 from the germline V gene are SGHRS and YFSETQ. J gave up 7 bases and V 0 bases, and 7 bases lay outside the gene matches. The CDR3 sequence is 16 residues long. The source of the sample is a study of control samples from healthy donors and cancer patients. Sequenced material: blood. This sequence joins TRBV5-1 and TRBJ1-6, with 7 nucleotides matching TRBD1. This TCR was recovered from a man aged 25-40 years in good health. CDR3 sequence (DNA): TGCGCCAGCAGCTTGGTTCCCGGGACAGCAAATTCACCCCTCCACTTT. Translating gives CASSLVPGTANSPLHF.